The present TCR beta chain was sequenced within a study of blood T cell repertoires in COVID-19. About the research overall: Sample material is recorded as cDNA or gDNA derived from T cells, B-cell-depleted T cells, or PBMCs.

This clone has just one count. In the original processing: Amplification of reference gene primers provided the estimated nucleated cell counts. TCRdb's table, derived via immunoSEQ multiplex PCR, lists solely in-frame clones and lacks some. V, J and clone size are taken as reported in that table, and D and trimming were inferred from the DNA itself. The sample has tens of thousands of clones; around 85% are singletons. The sequenced sample was peripheral blood. The TCR sequence derives from a human donor with acute or convalescent COVID-19. The donor label of this sample is uncertain.

CDR3 in DNA: TGTGCCAGCACCCAGGTGATTTGGAATTCACCCCTCCACTTT. It codes for CASTQVIWNSPLHF. The chain combines TRBV28 with TRBJ1-6; D uncertain. The CDR3 totals 14 residues. V lost 7 bases to trimming and J lost 7 bases, with 14 bases between them. From germline, CDR1 is MDHEN and CDR2 SYDVKM.